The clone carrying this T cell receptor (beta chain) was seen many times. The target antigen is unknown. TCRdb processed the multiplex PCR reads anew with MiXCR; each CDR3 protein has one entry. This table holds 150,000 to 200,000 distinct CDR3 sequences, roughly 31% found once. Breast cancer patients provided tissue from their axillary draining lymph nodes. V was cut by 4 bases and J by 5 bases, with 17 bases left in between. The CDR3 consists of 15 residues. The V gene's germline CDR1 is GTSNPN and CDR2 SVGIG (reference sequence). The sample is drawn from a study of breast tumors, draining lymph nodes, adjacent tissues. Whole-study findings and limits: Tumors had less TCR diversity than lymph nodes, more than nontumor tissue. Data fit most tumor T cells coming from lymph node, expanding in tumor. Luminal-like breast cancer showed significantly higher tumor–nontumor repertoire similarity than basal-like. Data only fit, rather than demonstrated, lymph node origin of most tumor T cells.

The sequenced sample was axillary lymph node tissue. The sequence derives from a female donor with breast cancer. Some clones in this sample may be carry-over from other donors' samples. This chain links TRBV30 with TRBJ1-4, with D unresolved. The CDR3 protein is CAWTEGIQLNEKLFF. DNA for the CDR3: TGTGCCTGGACCGAAGGGATACAGTTGAATGAAAAACTGTTTTTT.